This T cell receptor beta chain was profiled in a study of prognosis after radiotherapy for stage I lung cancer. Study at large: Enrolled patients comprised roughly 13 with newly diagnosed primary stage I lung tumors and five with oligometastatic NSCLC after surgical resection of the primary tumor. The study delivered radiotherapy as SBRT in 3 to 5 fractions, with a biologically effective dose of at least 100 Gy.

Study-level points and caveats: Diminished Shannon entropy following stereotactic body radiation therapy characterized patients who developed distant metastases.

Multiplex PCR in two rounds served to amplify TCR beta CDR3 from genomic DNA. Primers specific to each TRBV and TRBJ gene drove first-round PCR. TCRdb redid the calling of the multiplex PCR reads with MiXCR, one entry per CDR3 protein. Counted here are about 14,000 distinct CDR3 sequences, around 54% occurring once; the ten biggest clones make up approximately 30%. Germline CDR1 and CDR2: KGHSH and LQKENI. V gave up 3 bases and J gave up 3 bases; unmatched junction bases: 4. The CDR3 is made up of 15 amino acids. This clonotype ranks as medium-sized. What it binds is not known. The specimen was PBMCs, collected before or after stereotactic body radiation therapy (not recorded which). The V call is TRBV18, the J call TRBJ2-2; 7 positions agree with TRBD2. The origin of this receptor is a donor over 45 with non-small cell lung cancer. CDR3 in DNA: TGTGCCAGCTCACCCCGAGCGGGATACACCGGGGAGCTGTTTTTT. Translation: CASSPRAGYTGELFF.